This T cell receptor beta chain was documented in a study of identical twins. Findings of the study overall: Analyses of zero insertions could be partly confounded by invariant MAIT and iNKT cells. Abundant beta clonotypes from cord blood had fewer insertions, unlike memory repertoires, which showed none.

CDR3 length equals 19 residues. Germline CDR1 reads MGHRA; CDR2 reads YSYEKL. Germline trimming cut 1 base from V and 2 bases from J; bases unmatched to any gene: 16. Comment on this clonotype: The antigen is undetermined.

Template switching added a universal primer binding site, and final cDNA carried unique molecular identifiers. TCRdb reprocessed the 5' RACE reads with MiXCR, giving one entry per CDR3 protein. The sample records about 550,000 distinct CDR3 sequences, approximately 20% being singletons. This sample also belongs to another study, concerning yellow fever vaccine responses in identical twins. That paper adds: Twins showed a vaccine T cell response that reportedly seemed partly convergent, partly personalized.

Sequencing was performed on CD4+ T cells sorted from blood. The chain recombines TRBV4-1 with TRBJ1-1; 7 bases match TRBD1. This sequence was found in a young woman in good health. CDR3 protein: CASSQGGNKGQPKNTEAFF. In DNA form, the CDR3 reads TGCGCCAGCAGCCAAGGCGGAAACAAGGGACAGCCGAAAAACACTGAAGCTTTCTTT.